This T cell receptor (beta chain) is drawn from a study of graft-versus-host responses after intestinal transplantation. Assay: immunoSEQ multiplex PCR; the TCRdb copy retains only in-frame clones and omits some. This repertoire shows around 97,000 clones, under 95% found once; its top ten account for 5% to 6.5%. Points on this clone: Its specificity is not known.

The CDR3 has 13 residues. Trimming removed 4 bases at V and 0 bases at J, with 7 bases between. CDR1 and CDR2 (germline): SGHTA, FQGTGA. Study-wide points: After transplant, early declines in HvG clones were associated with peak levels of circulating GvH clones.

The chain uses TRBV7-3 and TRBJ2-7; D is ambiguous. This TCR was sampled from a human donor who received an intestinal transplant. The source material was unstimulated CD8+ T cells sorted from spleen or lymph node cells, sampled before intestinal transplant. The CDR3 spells CASSYPVSYEQYF. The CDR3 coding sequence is TGTGCCAGCAGCTATCCAGTCTCCTACGAGCAGTACTTC.